This passage covers 6 T cell receptor beta chains from one sample sequenced in a study of blood T cell repertoires in COVID-19. Clones were sequenced by immunoSEQ multiplex PCR, and TCRdb holds only the in-frame ones, with some missing. Among roughly 280,000 clones listed, under 95% were seen once. Sequenced sample: PBMCs or T cells enriched from blood (not recorded which). The source of these receptors is a middle-aged man who had been exposed to COVID-19.

This chain uses TRBV19 with TRBJ2-1; maybe TRBD2 (7 bases). This CDR3 is built from 16 residues. Trimming left V 9 bases short and J 4 bases short, with 22 bases between. CDR1 and CDR2 (germline): LNHDA, SQIVND (reference sequence). The CDR3 bases are TGTGCCAGCATGGGGGCTAGCGGATTAACGTACAATGAGCAGTTCTTC. It specifies CASMGASGLTYNEQFF.

The rearrangement uses TRBV10-3 and TRBJ2-3; 10 positions agree with TRBD2. The CDR3 covers 18 residues. Germline V gene sequence: CDR1 ENHRY, CDR2 SYGVKD. The V and J ends lost 6 bases and 1 base, in that order; junction bases with no gene match: 13. CDR3 DNA: TGTGCCATCAGGAAAGGACAGGGCACTAGCGGGGGCACAGATACGCAGTATTTT. The encoded protein is CAIRKGQGTSGGTDTQYF.

V is TRBV27 and J is TRBJ1-5; TRBD1 matches at 9 bases. CDR3 length: 15 amino acids. After removal of 5 bases from V and 7 bases from J, the junction contained 9 bases not matched to a gene. The germline CDR1 and CDR2 sequences are MNHEY and SMNVEV (reference sequence). CDR3 residues: CASSPAGTGTQPQHF. In DNA, the CDR3 is TGTGCCAGCAGTCCTGCCGGGACAGGGACGCAGCCCCAGCATTTT.

The chain has TRBV6-5 and TRBJ2-2; tentatively, D is TRBD2 (6 bases). Looked up from germline, CDR1 is MNHEY and CDR2 is SVGAGI. V was clipped by 2 bases and J by 2 bases, with 9 bases between them. The CDR3 has 15 amino acids. This CDR3 reads CASSYVAGNTGELFF. The CDR3 region has the DNA TGTGCCAGCAGTTACGTGGCGGGAAACACCGGGGAGCTGTTTTTT.

The rearrangement links TRBV5-1 to TRBJ1-1; D is undetermined. The CDR3 extends over 13 amino acids. Germline CDR1 and CDR2: SGHRS and YFSETQ. The V end was cut by 2 bases, the J end by 5 bases, with 10 bases between. CDR3 nucleotides: TGCGCCAGCAGCTTAAATATACAGACTGAAGCTTTCTTT. Its protein product is CASSLNIQTEAFF.

The rearrangement uses TRBV5-4 and TRBJ2-3; D uncertain. Per germline, CDR1 SGHNT and CDR2 YYREEE (reference sequence). The CDR3 runs to 13 residues. V gave up 4 bases and J gave up 2 bases, with 8 bases separating them. CDR3 bases: TGTGCCAGCAGCAGAGAAAACACAGATACGCAGTATTTT. It specifies CASSRENTDTQYF.